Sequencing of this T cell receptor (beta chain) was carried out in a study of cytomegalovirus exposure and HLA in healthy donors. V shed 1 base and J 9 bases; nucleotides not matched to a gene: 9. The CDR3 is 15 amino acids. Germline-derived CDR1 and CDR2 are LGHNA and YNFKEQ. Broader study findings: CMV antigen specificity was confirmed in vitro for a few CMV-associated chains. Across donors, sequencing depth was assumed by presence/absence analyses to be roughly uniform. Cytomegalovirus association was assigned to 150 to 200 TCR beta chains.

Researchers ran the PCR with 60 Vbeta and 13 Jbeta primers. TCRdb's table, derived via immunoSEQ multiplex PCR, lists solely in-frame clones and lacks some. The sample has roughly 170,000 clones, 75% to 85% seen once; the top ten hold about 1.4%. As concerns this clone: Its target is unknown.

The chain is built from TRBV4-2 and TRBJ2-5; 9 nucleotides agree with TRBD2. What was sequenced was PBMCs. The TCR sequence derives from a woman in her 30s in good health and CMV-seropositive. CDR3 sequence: CASSQGRGGLGAQYF. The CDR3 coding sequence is TGTGCCAGCAGCCAAGGGCGGGGGGGTCTGGGGGCCCAGTACTTC.